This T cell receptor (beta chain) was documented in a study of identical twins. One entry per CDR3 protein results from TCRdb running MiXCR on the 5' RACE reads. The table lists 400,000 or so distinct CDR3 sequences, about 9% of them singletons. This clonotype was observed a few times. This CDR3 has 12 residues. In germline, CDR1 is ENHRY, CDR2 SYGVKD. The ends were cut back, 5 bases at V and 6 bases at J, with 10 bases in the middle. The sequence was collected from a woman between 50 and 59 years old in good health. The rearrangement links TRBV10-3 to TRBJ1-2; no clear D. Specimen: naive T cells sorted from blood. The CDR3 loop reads CAISQVTDGYTF. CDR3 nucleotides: TGTGCCATCAGTCAGGTTACGGATGGCTACACCTTC.